These T cell receptor beta chains were read from a single sample in a study of cytomegalovirus exposure and HLA in healthy donors. The repertoire was sequenced with immunoSEQ multiplex PCR; TCRdb's copy has only in-frame clones and lacks some. Counted here are fewer than 250,000 clones, 85% to 90% occurring once; the ten biggest clones make up 2.6%. The material sequenced was PBMCs. All receptors come from a young man in good health and CMV-seronegative. Both conserved end residues are part of each CDR3. Only part of the rows carry a size: once, few, many, or a class if the clone is expanded.

clone_size v_call cdr3_aa
- TRBV2 CASRDRAKELFF
once TRBV5-1 CASSYPAGEGVTEAFF
- TRBV5-6 CASSPSGGGETQYF
- TRBV30 CAWSVGQLDYNSPLHF
- TRBV27 CASRTGYNEQFF
once TRBV15 CATSRDSNREEQYF
- TRBV9 CASSARTSGYNEQFF
- TRBV7-9 CASSFGVFGRNGYTF
- TRBV28 CASSGLGGGPDTQYF
- TRBV18 CASSPDRGLNTEAFF
- TRBV4-3 CASSLASPRDTITGELFF
- TRBV7-3 CASSSGTSGADEQFF